The next 18 T cell receptor beta chains were all read from a single sample in a study of blood T cell repertoires in COVID-19. The table came from immunoSEQ multiplex PCR; TCRdb's copy has only in-frame clones and leaves some out. Here the sample spans roughly 53,000 clones, less than 95% being singletons. The specimen sequenced was peripheral blood. Receptors were obtained from a woman between 35 and 50 years old with active COVID-19.

The table lists this clone with a count of one. This chain connects TRBV5-1 to TRBJ2-7; 8 bases agree with TRBD2. The V segment lost 1 base and the J segment 4 bases; nucleotides outside the gene matches: 4. In germline, CDR1 is SGHRS, CDR2 YFSETQ. There are 14 residues in the CDR3. The CDR3 reads CASSLSGGLYEQYF. CDR3 nucleotide sequence: TGCGCCAGCAGCTTGTCGGGGGGGCTGTACGAGCAGTACTTC.

V usage is TRBV29-1 and J usage is TRBJ2-5; 8 nucleotides line up with TRBD2. Trimming took 0 bases from V and 4 from J; bases not matched to a gene: 10. The CDR3 loop spans 16 amino acids. Germline CDR1 SQVTM, CDR2 ANQGSEA. The CDR3 nucleotides are TGCAGCGTTGAAGAAATTGGCCCGGGGGGGCGAGAGACCCAGTACTTC. Translated: CSVEEIGPGGRETQYF.

The chain links TRBV4-1 to TRBJ2-2; D is undetermined. V was cut by 2 bases and J by 5 bases, with 3 bases left in between. The CDR3 sequence is 12 residues long. Germline CDR1 reads MGHRA; CDR2 reads YSYEKL. Here the CDR3 DNA reads TGCGCCAGCAGCCAACCTACCGGGGAGCTGTTTTTT. This sequence encodes CASSQPTGELFF.

This rearrangement joins TRBV3-1 (or the pseudogene TRBV3-2) to TRBJ2-5, with 7 bases matching TRBD1. V shed 4 bases, J shed 2 bases, and the junction held 13 bases outside the gene matches. The CDR3 is 17 amino acids. Germline-derived CDR1 and CDR2 are LGHDT and YNNKEL (reference sequence). CDR3 region: CASSRFISDRRQETQYF. The CDR3 bases are TGTGCCAGCAGCCGATTCATTTCGGACAGGCGACAAGAGACCCAGTACTTC.

The chain recombines TRBV5-5 with TRBJ1-2; a possible D gene is TRBD1 (5 bases). The CDR3 runs to 14 residues. The V gene's germline CDR1 is SGHKS and CDR2 YYEKEE (reference sequence). The germline V and J ends were trimmed by 4 bases and 2 bases, with 12 bases remaining between them. The CDR3 protein is CASSRDYFNYGYTF. In nucleotides, the CDR3 is TGTGCCAGCAGCCGGGACTATTTCAACTATGGCTACACCTTC.

The genes are TRBV3-1 (or the pseudogene TRBV3-2) and TRBJ1-2; weak D call: TRBD1 (5 bases). This CDR3 is built from 14 residues. Germline V gene sequence: CDR1 LGHDT, CDR2 YNNKEL (reference sequence). V gave up 1 base and J gave up 2 bases, with 8 bases separating them. CDR3 sequence: CASSQGGGNYGYTF. In nucleotides, the CDR3 is TGTGCCAGCAGCCAAGGTGGGGGGAACTATGGCTACACCTTC.

The chain recombines TRBV19 with TRBJ2-7, with 9 bases identical to TRBD1. CDR1 LNHDA and CDR2 SQIVND come from the germline V gene (reference sequence). The CDR3 has 14 residues. The V and J ends lost 8 bases and 1 base, in that order; junction bases with no gene match: 6. CDR3 DNA: TGTGCCAGTGCAAACAGGGGGCTATCCTACGAGCAGTACTTC. It translates to CASANRGLSYEQYF.

This chain links TRBV2 with TRBJ1-1, with D uncertain. V was pared by 3 bases and J by 10 bases, with 15 bases between. The CDR3 consists of 13 residues. Germline CDR1 and CDR2: SNHLY and FYNNEI. CDR3 residues: CASSEFTVVTAFF. Here the CDR3 DNA reads TGTGCCAGCAGTGAGTTCACAGTCGTTACAGCTTTCTTT.

The chain combines TRBV7-2 with TRBJ2-1; 7 nucleotides match TRBD2. This CDR3 is 13 amino acids long. V lost 4 bases and J lost 7; bases outside the gene matches: 4. The germline V gene has CDR1 SGHTA and CDR2 FQGNSA. The CDR3 is CASSSLGGNEQFF. The DNA for the CDR3 is TGTGCCAGCAGCTCCTTGGGGGGGAATGAGCAGTTCTTC.

The V gene is TRBV4-1, the J gene TRBJ2-5, with 8 positions matching TRBD2. V shed 4 bases and J 0 bases; nucleotides not matched to a gene: 4. The germline gives CDR1 MGHRA, CDR2 YSYEKL. The length of the CDR3 is 15 residues. This CDR3 reads CASSLGSGDQETQYF. The CDR3 nucleotides are TGCGCCAGCAGCCTGGGTAGCGGGGACCAAGAGACCCAGTACTTC.

The chain carries TRBV4-3 and TRBJ2-3; D uncertain. The CDR3 is 14 residues long. Looked up from germline, CDR1 is LGHNA and CDR2 is YSLEER. Trimming shortened V by 4 bases and J by 0 bases, and 8 bases separated the two germline ends. The CDR3 region is CASSPLSSTDTQYF. CDR3 DNA sequence: TGCGCCAGCAGCCCACTATCGAGCACAGATACGCAGTATTTT.

DNA for the CDR3: TGTGCCAGCAGTAGACTAGCGGGGGGCCCTACCTCCTCTTACAATGAGCAGTTCTTC. Translation gives CASSRLAGGPTSSYNEQFF. The chain has TRBV2 and TRBJ2-1, with 13 bases matching TRBD2. This CDR3 is 19 amino acids long. The J segment lost 4 bases and the V segment lost 5 bases, leaving 14 bases of the junction unmatched. Germline values: CDR1 SNHLY, CDR2 FYNNEI.

V gene TRBV18 combines with J gene TRBJ1-6, with TRBD1 identical over 7 bases. The CDR3 length is 15 residues. V shed 6 bases and J 5 bases; nucleotides not matched to a gene: 7. Germline V gene data show CDR1 as KGHSH and CDR2 as LQKENI. Here the CDR3 reads CASSSGTADNSPLHF. Written as DNA, the CDR3 is TGTGCCAGCTCGTCCGGGACAGCGGATAATTCACCCCTCCACTTT.

The chain recombines TRBV7-9 with TRBJ1-5, with 9 bases that match TRBD1. CDR3 size: 13 residues. Looked up from germline, CDR1 is SEHNR and CDR2 is FQNEAQ (reference sequence). The V and J ends lost 4 bases and 10 bases, in that order; junction bases with no gene match: 5. The CDR3 nucleotides are TGTGCCAGCAGCTCCTCGGGACAGGGCCCCCAGCATTTT. Its translation: CASSSSGQGPQHF.

This clone was detected once. The rearrangement uses TRBV5-1 and TRBJ1-1; TRBD1 agrees at 10 bases. The J segment lost 0 bases and the V segment lost 4 bases, leaving 6 bases of the junction unmatched. Germline assignment: CDR1 SGHRS and CDR2 YFSETQ. The CDR3 runs 16 residues. CDR3 DNA sequence: TGCGCCAGCAGCAGTTGGACAGGGGGGTTGAACACTGAAGCTTTCTTT. This gives the protein CASSSWTGGLNTEAFF. Together with reference TRBV5-1 and TRBJ1-1, the CDR3 gives the full variable domain: KAGVTQTPRYLIKTRGQQVTLSCSPISGHRSVSWYQQTPGQGLQFLFEYFSETQRNKGNFPGRFSGRQFSNSRSEMNVSTLELGDSALYLCASSSWTGGLNTEAFFGQGTRLTVV.

This clone has more than one count but fewer than ten. Other DNA sequences within the sample encode an identical CDR3. The chain recombines TRBV2 with TRBJ2-7; D is possibly TRBD1 (6 bases). With 5 bases removed from V and 1 base from J, the gap between germline ends came to 12 bases. Germline loops: CDR1 SNHLY, CDR2 FYNNEI. The CDR3 has 14 residues. CDR3 sequence (DNA): TGTGCCAGCAGTCTCCGGGACATATCCTACGAGCAGTACTTC. Translated: CASSLRDISYEQYF. The entire variable domain, with the rest obtained from reference TRBV2 and TRBJ2-7, is as follows: EPEVTQTPSHQVTQMGQEVILRCVPISNHLYFYWYRQILGQKVEFLVSFYNNEISEKSEIFDDQFSVERPDGSNFTLKIRSTKLEDSAMYFCASSLRDISYEQYFGPGTRLTVT.

The rearrangement uses TRBV18 and TRBJ2-1, with D unclear. Germline loops: CDR1 KGHSH, CDR2 LQKENI. This CDR3 spans 13 amino acids. Trimming cost V 4 bases and J 8 bases, with 12 bases left between them. The CDR3 region is CASSQNLPDEQFF. The DNA of the CDR3 is TGTGCCAGCTCACAAAATCTACCGGATGAGCAGTTCTTC.

The chain has TRBV5-4 and TRBJ2-7; TRBD1 aligns across 7 bases. This CDR3 is 14 amino acids long. Trimming at V came to 4 bases and at J to 4 bases, leaving 8 bases not matched to a gene. Looked up from germline, CDR1 is SGHNT and CDR2 is YYREEE (reference sequence). The DNA for the CDR3 is TGTGCCAGCAGCCCGAGGACAGGACCATACGAGCAGTACTTC. Translation: CASSPRTGPYEQYF.